Reported below is one TCR beta chain. The specificity of this receptor is unknown. Base qualities are not provided; no much larger clone lies one nucleotide away. The data were taken from a study of vaccination effects on CD4 cells after COVID-19 (dated by TCRdb to 2022 to 2024). About the study as a whole: Post-vaccine samples across the study were collected a median of 72 days after the second dose, with a range of 14 to 241. SARS-CoV-2 spike-specific CD4+ TCR repertoires were compared before and after mRNA vaccination in COVID-19 convalescent patients and in infection-naive vaccine recipients. A total of approximately 9 COVID-19 convalescent patients and a handful of SARS-CoV-2-naive healthy vaccine recipients were included in the full study. In the study, cultures from other donors were sequenced using the Oncomine TCR Beta short-read assay on an Illumina iSeq 100. Summary of the overall study and its limitations: Marked clonal contraction was observed in both infection-induced and vaccine-induced clones at late post-vaccination timepoints, consistent with waning T cell responses. The study was limited by a small number of convalescent patients, and early post-infection timepoints were lacking. In healthy vaccine recipients, vaccine-induced clones were almost all SARS-CoV-2 mono-reactive, with only 1 of 255 being cross-reactive with common cold coronaviruses.

The ViraFEST assay stimulated PBMC with viral peptide pools and then used TCR sequencing to identify antigen-specific CD4+ T cell clonotypes by expansion. After less than 13 days of culture, CD4+ T cells were isolated with the EasySep CD4+ T cell isolation kit. Participants received two doses of either the BNT162b2 or the mRNA-1273 mRNA SARS-CoV-2 vaccine. The absence of prior SARS-CoV-2 infection in healthy vaccine recipients was confirmed by negative nucleocapsid antibodies before and after vaccination. A few million PBMC per well were cultured with about 9 ug/ml peptides in IMDM containing approximately 4.7% human AB serum, around 10 IU/ml IL-2 and gentamicin. Half of the culture medium was replaced with fresh IL-2-containing medium on days 3 and 7. Unless otherwise noted, each peptide stimulation condition was cultured in triplicate wells. PBMC were separated from whole blood using Ficoll-Paque Plus gradient centrifugation and were then either cryopreserved at -140C or used fresh. The overlapping peptide pools covered the spike proteins of SARS-CoV-2 as well as those of the common cold coronaviruses HCoV-NL63, HCoV-OC43 and HCoV-229E. The QIAamp micro DNA kit was used to extract genomic DNA from the cultured CD4+ T cells.

V gives up 4 bases and J gives up 3 bases, and the segment between their germline ends measures 12 bases. Including cysteine and phenylalanine, the CDR3 has 14 amino acids. Solely the CDR3 DNA is kept, with 42 bases framed from the first base. CDR1 SGDLS and CDR2 YYNGEE are derived from the germline V gene. The library was obtained by the immunoSEQ multiplex PCR assay. DNA from the cultured, isolated CD4+ T cells was subjected to TCR beta CDR3 sequencing. The source study handled its data this way. Non-productive TCR sequences were removed and reads were trimmed to the CDR3 region, keeping CDR3s of at least 7 amino acids. The MANAFEST web app was used to identify antigen-specific clonotypes by comparing expansion in peptide wells with expansion in reference cultures. For clones to be considered positive, expansion at FDR<0.05 versus reference and all other wells, an odds ratio above 5, and a frequency above 0.1% in two replicate wells were required. A clonotype was called cross-reactive if it was significantly expanded both in SARS-CoV-2 spike wells and in at least one common cold coronavirus spike condition. CDR3 similarity was assessed by Levenshtein distance using the stringdist R package, and unrooted trees were constructed with ape in R 3.6.1. TCRdb provides this immuneACCESS table in a form limited to in-frame rearrangements. Some clones are lacking; in checked studies, under half of them reflect an unresolved V gene, and why the rest are absent is not known. V, J and clone size are those of that table, while D and trimming were read from the DNA. The sample has approximately 28,000 clones on record, roughly 77% of them singletons. The top ten hold approximately 14% of the sample.

This sequence uses TRBV9 and TRBJ2-3, with the D gene too uncertain to name. The sample was CD4+ T cells from PBMCs cultured with HCoV-229E spike peptides, taken after COVID-19 vaccination. In light of the paper, this sample's cell subset or site label describes: HCoV-229E spike overlapping peptide pool stimulation. The TCR sequence derives from a human donor who received a COVID-19 vaccine. The CDR3 region: CASSYTWSTDTQYF. The DNA reads as follows: TGTGCCAGCAGCTATACCTGGAGTACAGATACGCAGTATTTT.